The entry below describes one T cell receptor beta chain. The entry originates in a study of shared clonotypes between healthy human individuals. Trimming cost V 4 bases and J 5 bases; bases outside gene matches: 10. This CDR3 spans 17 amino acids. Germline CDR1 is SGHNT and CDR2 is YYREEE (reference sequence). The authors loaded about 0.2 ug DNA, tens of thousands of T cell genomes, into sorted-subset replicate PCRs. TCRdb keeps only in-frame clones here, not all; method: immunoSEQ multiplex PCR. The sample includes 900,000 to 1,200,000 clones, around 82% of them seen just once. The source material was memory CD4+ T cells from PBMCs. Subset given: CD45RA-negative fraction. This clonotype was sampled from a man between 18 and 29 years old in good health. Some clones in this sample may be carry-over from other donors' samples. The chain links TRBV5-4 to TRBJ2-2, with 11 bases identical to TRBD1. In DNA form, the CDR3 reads TGTGCCAGCAGCCTAAATGGACAGGGGGCAGGAACCGGGGAGCTGTTTTTT. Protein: CASSLNGQGAGTGELFF.